Sequencing of this T cell receptor (beta chain) was carried out in a study of blood T cell repertoires in COVID-19. Looking at the study overall: The samples span acute and convalescent COVID-19 from the United States, Italy and Spain. Sources were T cells, B-cell-depleted T cells, or PBMCs; the material itself was cDNA or gDNA.

Authors' methods: Estimates of nucleated cell counts were drawn from the amplification of reference gene primers. The table came from immunoSEQ multiplex PCR; TCRdb's copy has only in-frame clones and leaves some out. V and J calls and clone size are given by that table; D and trimming were obtained from the DNA. The sample contains under 150,000 clones, 75% to 90% of which appear only once. This CDR3 has 15 residues. From germline, CDR1 is KGHDR and CDR2 SFDVKD. After removal of 5 bases from V and 4 bases from J, the junction contained 4 bases not matched to a gene. Ages ranged from roughly 18 to 95 years, with residence in about 24 US areas.

Sequencing was carried out using PBMCs or T cells enriched from blood (not recorded which). The gene calls are TRBV24-1 and TRBJ2-3, with TRBD2 matching 11 bases. The clonotype was recovered from a woman aged 45-60 years who had recovered from COVID-19. CDR3 sequence (DNA): TGTGCCACCAGTGGTAGCGGGGGGGCACCAGATACGCAGTATTTT. Residues: CATSGSGGAPDTQYF.